This T cell receptor (beta chain) emerged from a study of human T cells and chemical hapten exposure. Whole-study context: On about 2 cm by about 2 cm of upper inner arm skin, sensitization was performed with 2% DPC.

TCRdb itself ran the RACE reads through MiXCR, one entry per CDR3 protein. The data hold about 49,000 distinct CDR3 sequences, with 9% to 9.5% observed a single time. J gave up 2 bases and V 5 bases, and 8 bases lay outside the gene matches. There are 15 residues in the CDR3. CDR1 SEHNR and CDR2 FQNEAQ come from the germline V gene (reference sequence). As for time point: patch test 1, 2 weeks after DPC sensitization. The treatment: therapeutic diphenylcyclopropenone sensitization with weekly scalp DPC. The sample holds many counts of this clonotype. Its antigen is still unknown. Study outcomes and limitations: Sensitizing to DPC left TCRs with a frequency above 1 in 1000 unaltered.

Sequences were derived from whole blood, sampled in connection with sensitization to the hapten diphenylcyclopropenone (DPC). This receptor was obtained from a woman between 50 and 59 years old with alopecia areata. Some clones in this sample may be carry-over from other donors' samples. The chain joins TRBV7-9 to TRBJ1-2; TRBD1 matches 7 bases. The CDR3 reads CASSIYSTGNYGYTF. The DNA for the CDR3 is TGTGCCAGCAGCATATACTCGACAGGGAACTATGGCTACACCTTC.